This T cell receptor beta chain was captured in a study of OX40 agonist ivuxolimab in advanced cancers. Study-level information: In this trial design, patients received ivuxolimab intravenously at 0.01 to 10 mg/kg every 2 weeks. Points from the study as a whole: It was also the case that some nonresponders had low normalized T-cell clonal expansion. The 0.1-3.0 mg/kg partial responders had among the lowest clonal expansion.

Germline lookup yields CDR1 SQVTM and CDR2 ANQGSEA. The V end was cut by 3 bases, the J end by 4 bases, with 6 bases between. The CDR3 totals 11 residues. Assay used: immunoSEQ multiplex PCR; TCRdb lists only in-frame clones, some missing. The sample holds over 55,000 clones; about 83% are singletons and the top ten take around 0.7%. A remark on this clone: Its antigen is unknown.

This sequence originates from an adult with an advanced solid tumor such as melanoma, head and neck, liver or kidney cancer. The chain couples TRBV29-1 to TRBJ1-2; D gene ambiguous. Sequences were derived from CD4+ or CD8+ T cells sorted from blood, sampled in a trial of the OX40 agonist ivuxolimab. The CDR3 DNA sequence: TGCAGCGTTGACAGTGGCTATGGCTACACCTTC. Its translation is CSVDSGYGYTF.